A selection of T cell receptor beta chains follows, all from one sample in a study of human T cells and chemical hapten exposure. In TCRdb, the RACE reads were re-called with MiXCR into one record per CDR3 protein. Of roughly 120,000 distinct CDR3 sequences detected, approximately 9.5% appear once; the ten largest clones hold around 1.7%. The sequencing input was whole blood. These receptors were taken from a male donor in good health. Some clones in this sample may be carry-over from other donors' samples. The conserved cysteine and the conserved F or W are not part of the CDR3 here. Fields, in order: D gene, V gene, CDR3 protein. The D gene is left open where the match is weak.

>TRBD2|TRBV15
ATSRDGTSGRNEQF
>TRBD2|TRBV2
ASSEGSGVDNEQF
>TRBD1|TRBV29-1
SVEVPLDRGRVNEQF
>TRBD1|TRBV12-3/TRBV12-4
ASRQGATGYT
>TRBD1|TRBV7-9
ASSPTTGGRTYEQY
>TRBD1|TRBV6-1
ASSEVWGTGATYEQY
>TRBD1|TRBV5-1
ASSRDRGISYEQY
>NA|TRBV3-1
ASSLRQAPQETQY
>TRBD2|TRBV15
ATSRDRTSGETQY
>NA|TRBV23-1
ASSQSRGAEQF
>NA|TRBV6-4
ASSNRNTGELF
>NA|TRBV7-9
ASSPQGPKNIQY
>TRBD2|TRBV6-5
ASSYSGSYNEQF
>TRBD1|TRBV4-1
ASSQPDRGVGEAF
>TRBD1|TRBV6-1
ASSEDRGPTGELF
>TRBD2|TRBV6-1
ASSEGGSHNEQF
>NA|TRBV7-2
ASSQIYEQY
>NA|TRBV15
ATSRDGRNQPQH
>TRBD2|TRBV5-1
ASSLEDGTSGLQSSYEQY
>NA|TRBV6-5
ASSQQGPVGYT
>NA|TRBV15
ATSRTPTGFTTNEKLF
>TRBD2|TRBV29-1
SVEGTSGRMGDEQF
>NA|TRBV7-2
ASSPDRTNYGYT
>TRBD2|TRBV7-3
ASSLLADGATNEQF
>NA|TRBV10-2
ASKGGNTEAF
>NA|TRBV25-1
ASSGGGSYGYT
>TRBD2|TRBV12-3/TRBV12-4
ASNTGLAGGGANVLT
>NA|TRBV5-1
ASSLLGDTQY
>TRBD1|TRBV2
ASSGRTGRTEAF
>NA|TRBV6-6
ASIGTTNEKLF
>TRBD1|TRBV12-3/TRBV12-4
ASSLFTGENGYT
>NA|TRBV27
ASSFRRPGPRKQETQY
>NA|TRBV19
ASSIEEGGTDTQY
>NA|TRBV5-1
ASSFGQNNEQF
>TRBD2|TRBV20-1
SARDLERGLGTDTQY
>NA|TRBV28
ASSLLARSLQVGDEQY
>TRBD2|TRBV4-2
ASSQAGTSDEQY
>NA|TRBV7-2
ASSLVGADNEQF
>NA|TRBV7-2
ASSVQGIQETQY
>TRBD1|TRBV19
ASTTDRDAKNIQY
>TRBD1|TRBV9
ASSLTGGTTLYGYT
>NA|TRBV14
ASSQDHSPRGEQY
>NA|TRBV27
ASSKRYSNQPQH